One sample yielded the 28 T cell receptor beta chains listed below, sequenced in a study of blood T cell repertoires in COVID-19. Some clones are missing from TCRdb's copy, which holds only in-frame ones; the method was immunoSEQ multiplex PCR. The table lists over 55,000 clones, approximately 92% of them singletons. The sequencing sample was made of peripheral blood. The source is a man in his sixties with acute or convalescent COVID-19.

The V and J genes are TRBV6-5 and TRBJ2-7; TRBD1 matches at 9 bases. The V gene end was trimmed by 6 bases and the J gene end by 6 bases; junction bases not matched to a gene: 6. The CDR3 contains 13 residues. CDR1 is MNHEY and CDR2 is SVGAGI in the germline V gene. CDR3 sequence reads: CASRLQGAGEQYF. CDR3 DNA sequence: TGTGCCAGCAGACTACAGGGGGCGGGCGAGCAGTACTTC.

This sequence joins TRBV4-2 and TRBJ1-6, with D hard to call. The germline CDR1 and CDR2 sequences are LGHNA and YNFKEQ. V lost 1 base to trimming and J lost 6 bases, with 7 bases between them. This CDR3 contains 14 residues. CDR3 nucleotide sequence: TGTGCCAGCAGCCAAGGGAGGTTTAATTCACCCCTCCACTTT. This sequence encodes CASSQGRFNSPLHF.

The chain combines TRBV7-2 with TRBJ2-7; 8 nucleotides line up with TRBD2. V lost 2 bases and J lost 0; bases outside the gene matches: 9. From germline, CDR1 is SGHTA and CDR2 FQGNSA. The CDR3 loop spans 17 amino acids. The CDR3 region is CASSLRFESGSSYEQYF. CDR3 sequence (DNA): TGTGCCAGCAGCTTAAGGTTTGAGAGCGGGAGCTCCTACGAGCAGTACTTC. Combining the CDR3 with reference TRBV7-2 and TRBJ2-7 gives the whole variable domain GAGVSQSPSNKVTEKGKDVELRCDPISGHTALYWYRQSLGQGLEFLIYFQGNSAPDKSGLPSDRFSAERTGGSVSTLTIQRTQQEDSAVYLCASSLRFESGSSYEQYFGPGTRLTVT.

This chain joins TRBV6-4 and TRBJ2-5; 14 bases match TRBD2. Germline V CDR1 and CDR2: MRHNA, SNTAGT. Losses at the gene ends were 6 bases for V and 4 bases for J; bases not matched to a gene: 4. CDR3 length: 15 residues. The CDR3 reads CASSRLAGGGETQYF. The CDR3 coding sequence is TGTGCCAGCAGCCGACTAGCGGGAGGGGGAGAGACCCAGTACTTC.

The genes are TRBV27 and TRBJ2-7; 9 bases are a match to TRBD2. CDR1 is MNHEY and CDR2 is SMNVEV in the germline V gene (reference sequence). This CDR3 spans 15 amino acids. Unmatched junction bases numbered 8, after V lost 3 bases and J lost 5 bases. CDR3 sequence reads: CASSLGRGRDHEQYF. CDR3 in DNA: TGTGCCAGCAGTTTGGGACGCGGGAGGGACCACGAGCAGTACTTC.

The V gene is TRBV5-1, the J gene TRBJ1-5; the D gene is possibly TRBD1 (5 bases). Looked up from germline, CDR1 is SGHRS and CDR2 is YFSETQ. Between the trimmed V and J ends, which lost 7 bases and 2 bases, there was a span of 13 bases. This CDR3 comprises 14 residues. The CDR3 nucleotides are TGCGCCAGCGGGAAGGGACTCGGCAATCAGCCCCAGCATTTT. It is translated as CASGKGLGNQPQHF.

With regard to this clone: One end of the junction does not line up with germline, which may come from a read error. This chain uses TRBV6-1 with TRBJ2-1, with D possibly TRBD2 on 5 matching bases. CDR3 length equals 15 residues. Germline loops: CDR1 MNHNS, CDR2 SASEGT. The CDR3 DNA reads as TGTGCCAGCAGCGAAGAGCCTAGCTGGTACAATGAGCAGTTCTTC. This encodes CASSEEPSWYNEQFF.

This sequence joins TRBV30 and TRBJ2-3; D may be TRBD2 (5 bases). The CDR3 is 14 amino acids. Germline V gene sequence: CDR1 GTSNPN, CDR2 SVGIG (reference sequence). The V gene lost 5 bases and the J gene lost 1 base, with 13 bases spanning the gap. CDR3 residues: CAWDRRPGTDTQYF. CDR3 DNA sequence: TGTGCCTGGGACCGGAGGCCGGGCACAGATACGCAGTATTTT.

The V call is TRBV9, the J call TRBJ2-1; 7 positions match TRBD2. Trimming cost V 4 bases and J 8 bases; bases outside gene matches: 12. The CDR3 has 15 amino acids. The germline V gene encodes CDR1 SGDLS and CDR2 YYNGEE. This chain's CDR3 is CASSPYGREFDEQFF. The DNA of the CDR3 is TGTGCCAGCAGCCCCTATGGGCGGGAGTTCGATGAGCAGTTCTTC.

The rearrangement uses TRBV7-2 and TRBJ2-5; D is unresolved. CDR3 size: 14 residues. V was cut by 4 bases and J by 4 bases, with 13 bases left in between. Germline loops: CDR1 SGHTA, CDR2 FQGNSA. CDR3 residues: CASSSAPTGETQYF. In DNA, the CDR3 is TGTGCCAGCAGCTCAGCCCCCACGGGAGAGACCCAGTACTTC.

This rearrangement joins TRBV5-4 to TRBJ2-4, with D possibly TRBD1 on 5 matching bases. CDR3 size: 16 residues. CDR1 SGHNT and CDR2 YYREEE come from the germline V gene (reference sequence). With 5 bases removed from V and 3 bases from J, the gap between germline ends came to 18 bases. CDR3 in amino acids: CASSLTGNRDKNIQYF. CDR3 coding DNA: TGTGCCAGCAGTCTAACAGGAAATCGTGACAAAAACATTCAGTACTTC.

This sequence joins TRBV2 and TRBJ2-1; 9 bases are shared with TRBD1. Losses at the gene ends were 5 bases for V and 4 bases for J; bases not matched to a gene: 6. There are 15 residues in the CDR3. CDR1 and CDR2 (germline): SNHLY, FYNNEI. For the CDR3, the DNA is TGTGCCAGCAGTTTAGGACAGGGGTCTTACAATGAGCAGTTCTTC. This encodes CASSLGQGSYNEQFF.

This clone came up once. The DNA for the CDR3 is TGTGCCAGCATCCGGGACAGGGCTTCCTCTGGGGCCAACGTCCTGACTTTC. It codes for CASIRDRASSGANVLTF. The V and J genes are TRBV7-9 and TRBJ2-6; 9 bases map to TRBD1. The germline gives CDR1 SEHNR, CDR2 FQNEAQ (reference sequence). After removal of 7 bases from V and 0 bases from J, the junction contained 7 bases not matched to a gene. The CDR3 is 17 amino acids. The full variable domain, rest sourced from reference TRBV7-9 and TRBJ2-6, is DTGVSQNPRHKITKRGQNVTFRCDPISEHNRLYWYRQTLGQGPEFLTYFQNEAQLEKSRLLSDRFSAERPKGSFSTLEIQRTEQGDSAMYLCASIRDRASSGANVLTFGAGSRLTVL.

The genes are TRBV5-5 and TRBJ2-5; 7 bases agree with TRBD1. Germline trimming cut 1 base from V and 1 base from J; bases unmatched to any gene: 1. Looked up from germline, CDR1 is SGHKS and CDR2 is YYEKEE (reference sequence). This CDR3 spans 14 amino acids. CDR3 region: CASSLTGVQETQYF. Written as DNA, the CDR3 is TGTGCCAGCAGCTTGACAGGGGTCCAAGAGACCCAGTACTTC.

This chain joins TRBV5-3 and TRBJ1-4, with 12 nucleotides matching TRBD1. TRBV5-3 is filed as an ORF, its function uncertain. The junction had 8 bases not matched to a gene; V was cut back by 8 bases and J by 6 bases. This CDR3 region has 15 residues. The CDR3 region is CASLPGQGADEKLFF. The DNA of the CDR3 is TGTGCCAGTCTCCCGGGACAGGGGGCAGATGAAAAACTGTTTTTT.

The rearrangement joins TRBV25-1 to TRBJ2-7; 8 nucleotides agree with TRBD2. V trimming: 4 bases; J trimming: 4 bases; junction bases outside the gene matches: 3. The CDR3 loop spans 13 amino acids. CDR1 and CDR2 (germline): MGHDK, SYGVNS. DNA for the CDR3: TGTGCCAGCAGTGGACTAGCGCCTTACGAGCAGTACTTC. This encodes CASSGLAPYEQYF.

This chain connects TRBV10-3 to TRBJ2-5; 8 bases fit TRBD1. The J segment lost 1 base and the V segment lost 3 bases, leaving 1 base of the junction unmatched. The CDR3 has 14 amino acids. CDR1 and CDR2 from the germline V gene are ENHRY and SYGVKD. CDR3 residues: CAISEGQGQETQYF. The CDR3 DNA reads TGTGCCATCAGTGAAGGACAGGGCCAAGAGACCCAGTACTTC.

The chain carries TRBV24-1 and TRBJ1-2; D gene uncertain. The CDR3 is 13 amino acids. Germline-derived CDR1 and CDR2 are KGHDR and SFDVKD. V shed 0 bases and J shed 2 bases, with 3 bases lying between them. The CDR3: CATSDLENYGYTF. CDR3 nucleotide sequence: TGTGCCACCAGTGATTTGGAGAACTATGGCTACACCTTC.

The rearrangement links TRBV7-3 to TRBJ1-6; D remains ambiguous. The CDR3 has 14 residues. Trimming took 0 bases from V and 7 from J, leaving 7 bases between them. Germline loops: CDR1 SGHTA, CDR2 FQGTGA. The chain's CDR3 is CASSLTIGNSPLHF. In nucleotides, the CDR3 is TGTGCCAGCAGCTTAACAATCGGGAATTCACCCCTCCACTTT.

V gene TRBV28 combines with J gene TRBJ1-4; 7 bases map to TRBD1. Germline CDR1 and CDR2: MDHEN and SYDVKM. J was trimmed by 0 bases and V by 5 bases; bases with no gene match: 6. CDR3 length: 16 amino acids. The CDR3 loop is CASSGGGLATNEKLFF. CDR3 DNA: TGTGCCAGCAGTGGAGGGGGCCTGGCAACTAATGAAAAACTGTTTTTT.

This rearrangement joins TRBV6-6 to TRBJ2-1, with 14 positions matching TRBD2. V was pared by 6 bases and J by 7 bases, with 5 bases of the junction left unmatched. The CDR3 consists of 15 residues. The germline V gene encodes CDR1 MNHNY and CDR2 SVGAGI (reference sequence). In DNA form, the CDR3 reads TGTGCCAGCAGCCTGGGACTAGCGGGGGAGAATGAGCAGTTCTTC. It specifies CASSLGLAGENEQFF.

CDR3: CASSRFRGTENTGELFF. The CDR3 DNA sequence: TGCGCCAGCAGCAGGTTTAGAGGGACAGAGAACACCGGGGAGCTGTTTTTT. The chain carries TRBV4-1 and TRBJ2-2, with TRBD1 matching over 7 bases. The length of the CDR3 is 17 residues. The V gene end was trimmed by 5 bases and the J gene end by 1 base; junction bases not matched to a gene: 10. Germline loops: CDR1 MGHRA, CDR2 YSYEKL.

The CDR3 DNA is TGTGCCAGCAGTGAAGAGGCTAGCGCCACCTACGAGCAGTACTTC. Protein: CASSEEASATYEQYF. The chain recombines TRBV2 with TRBJ2-7; weak D call: TRBD2 (6 bases). The V gene's germline CDR1 is SNHLY and CDR2 FYNNEI. Trimming removed 1 base at V and 2 bases at J, with 12 bases between. The length of the CDR3 is 15 residues.

This chain connects TRBV12-5 to TRBJ2-2; 10 bases are a match to TRBD2. The V gene's germline CDR1 is LGHNT and CDR2 FRNRAP. V trimming: 1 base; J trimming: 5 bases; junction bases outside the gene matches: 4. The CDR3 consists of 16 residues. The DNA of the CDR3 is TGTGCTAGTGGTTTGGCTAGCGGGAGAGGAACCGGGGAGCTGTTTTTT. It translates to CASGLASGRGTGELFF.

This chain joins TRBV27 and TRBJ2-3; a weak D match, TRBD2 (6 bases). The germline V gene has CDR1 MNHEY and CDR2 SMNVEV (reference sequence). The CDR3 is made up of 14 amino acids. V lost 8 bases, J lost 0 bases, and 12 bases lay in between. CDR3 loop: CASGGAGSTDTQYF. The CDR3 DNA reads TGTGCCAGCGGAGGGGCGGGAAGCACAGATACGCAGTATTTT.

This clone appeared once. The rearrangement links TRBV9 to TRBJ2-3, with TRBD1 identical over 7 bases. CDR1 is SGDLS, CDR2 YYNGEE, per germline. With 3 bases clipped from V and 0 bases from J, the junction kept 4 bases outside the gene matches. This CDR3 comprises 15 residues. CDR3 bases: TGTGCCAGCAGCGCGACAGGGCGGAGCACAGATACGCAGTATTTT. Translating it yields CASSATGRSTDTQYF.

The CDR3 loop is CASSDGAHRADTQYF. The CDR3 DNA reads as TGTGCCAGCAGTGATGGGGCCCATCGGGCAGATACGCAGTATTTT. V and J are TRBV9 and TRBJ2-3; D might be TRBD1 (5 bases). The V and J ends lost 5 bases and 4 bases respectively, with 17 bases between them. Germline V lookup: CDR1 SGDLS, CDR2 YYNGEE. The CDR3 is made up of 15 amino acids.

The chain has TRBV4-2 and TRBJ2-5; D is unresolved. V lost 1 base to trimming and J lost 2 bases, with 11 bases between them. The CDR3 sequence is 15 residues long. Germline-derived CDR1 and CDR2 are LGHNA and YNFKEQ. The CDR3 DNA is TGTGCCAGCAGCCAAGGACATTTTATGCAAGAGACCCAGTACTTC. Translation gives CASSQGHFMQETQYF.